The next 7 T cell receptor beta chains were all read from a single sample in a study of T cell repertoires in cytomegalovirus infection. The antigens for these receptors are not known. Each CDR3 protein is one row after TCRdb ran MiXCR on the reads. The table includes about 110,000 distinct CDR3 sequences, over 40% detected once. The starting material was CD8+ T cells from cultured PBMCs, obtained from culture after CMV antigen stimulation. These receptors came from a human donor in good health (CMV status not recorded). Some clones in this sample may be carry-over from other donors' samples.

Only a few counts were recorded for this clonotype. The rearrangement uses TRBV19 and TRBJ2-2; 7 positions agree with TRBD1. Germline-derived CDR1 and CDR2 are LNHDA and SQIVND (reference sequence). V gave up 7 bases and J gave up 6 bases; unmatched junction bases: 8. The CDR3 extends over 14 amino acids. CDR3 loop: CASNPGQWSGELFF. The DNA of the CDR3 is TGTGCCAGTAACCCGGGACAGTGGTCCGGGGAGCTGTTTTTT.

This rearrangement joins TRBV11-2 to TRBJ2-1; TRBD2 aligns across 7 bases. Unmatched junction bases numbered 8, after V lost 5 bases and J lost 4 bases. Per germline, CDR1 SGHAT and CDR2 FQNNGV. The CDR3 sequence is 15 residues long. CDR3 region: CASSGPGGGYNEQFF. In DNA form, the CDR3 reads TGTGCCAGCAGCGGTCCGGGGGGAGGGTACAATGAGCAGTTCTTC.

The genes are TRBV4-2 and TRBJ2-1; 10 bases map to TRBD2. The CDR3 is 19 residues long. With V trimmed by 1 base and J by 3 bases, 12 bases remained unmatched. The germline gives CDR1 LGHNA, CDR2 YNFKEQ. As DNA, the CDR3 is TGTGCCAGCAGCCAAGCAGCCTCTCGGACTAGCGGATACTACAATGAGCAGTTCTTC. Its translation is CASSQAASRTSGYYNEQFF.

V usage is TRBV5-1 and J usage is TRBJ1-1; no clear D gene. This CDR3 region has 15 residues. V lost 3 bases and J 6 bases, leaving 18 bases between the germline ends. The germline gives CDR1 SGHRS, CDR2 YFSETQ. The CDR3 reads CASSYGPPLRAEAFF. Written as DNA, the CDR3 is TGCGCCAGCAGCTACGGACCTCCACTGCGCGCTGAAGCTTTCTTT.

This clonotype has just a few counts. The rearrangement joins TRBV6-1 to TRBJ2-1; 13 bases are a match to TRBD2. The CDR3 runs to 14 residues. The germline V gene encodes CDR1 MNHNS and CDR2 SASEGT. V shed 5 bases, J shed 13 bases, and the junction held 8 bases outside the gene matches. The CDR3 loop is CASSPNRLAGGQFF. In DNA, the CDR3 is TGTGCCAGCAGTCCTAACCGACTAGCGGGGGGCCAGTTCTTC.

The rearrangement links TRBV27 to TRBJ1-1, with D possibly being TRBD1 (5 bases). This CDR3 has 16 residues. Trimming left V 3 bases short and J 0 bases short, with 14 bases between. The germline V gene has CDR1 MNHEY and CDR2 SMNVEV (reference sequence). The CDR3: CASSFRDGPMNTEAFF. In DNA, the CDR3 is TGTGCCAGCAGTTTCCGGGACGGCCCCATGAACACTGAAGCTTTCTTT.

This clonotype occurred a few times. The chain is built from TRBV15 and TRBJ2-1; D may be TRBD2 (5 bases). Germline V gene lookup returns CDR1 LNHNV and CDR2 YYDKDF (reference sequence). The CDR3 covers 14 residues. V lost 5 bases and J 9 bases, leaving 17 bases between the germline ends. CDR3: CATSAWRGQREQFF. CDR3 nucleotides: TGTGCCACCAGCGCCTGGCGAGGGCAACGTGAGCAGTTCTTC. Based on the CDR3 plus reference TRBV15 and TRBJ2-1, the full variable domain is DAMVIQNPRYQVTQFGKPVTLSCSQTLNHNVMYWYQQKSSQAPKLLFHYYDKDFNNEADTPDNFQSRRPNTSFCFLDIRSPGLGDTAMYLCATSAWRGQREQFFGPGTRLTVL.